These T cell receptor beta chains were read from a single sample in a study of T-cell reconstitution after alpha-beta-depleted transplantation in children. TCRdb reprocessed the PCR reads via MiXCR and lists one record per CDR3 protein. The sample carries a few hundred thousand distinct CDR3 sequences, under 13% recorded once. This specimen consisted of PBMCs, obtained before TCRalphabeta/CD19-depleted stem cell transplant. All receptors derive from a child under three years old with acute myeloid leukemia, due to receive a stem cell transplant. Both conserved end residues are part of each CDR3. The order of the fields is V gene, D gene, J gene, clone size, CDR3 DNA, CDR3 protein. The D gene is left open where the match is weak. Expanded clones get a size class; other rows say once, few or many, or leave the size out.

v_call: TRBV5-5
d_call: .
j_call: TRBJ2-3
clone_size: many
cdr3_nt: TGTGCCAGCAGCCCAGGCTTCACAGATACGCAGTATTTT
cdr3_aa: CASSPGFTDTQYF

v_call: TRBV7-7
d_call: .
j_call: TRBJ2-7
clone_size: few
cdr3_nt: TGTGCCAGCAGCTTAACCGACAGATCAAACGAGCAGTACTTC
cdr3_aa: CASSLTDRSNEQYF

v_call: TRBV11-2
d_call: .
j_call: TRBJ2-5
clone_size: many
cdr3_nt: TGTGCCAGCAGCTTCGGTCAGGGAGTAATAGAGACCCAGTACTTC
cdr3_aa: CASSFGQGVIETQYF

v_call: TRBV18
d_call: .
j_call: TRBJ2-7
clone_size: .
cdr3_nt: TGTGCCAGCTCACCAAGCATGGCAGGGGACTACTACGAGCAGTACTTC
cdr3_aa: CASSPSMAGDYYEQYF

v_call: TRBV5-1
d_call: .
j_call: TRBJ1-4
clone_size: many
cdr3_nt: TGCGCCAGCAGCCCGGGACGGAATAATGAAAAACTGTTTTTT
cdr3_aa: CASSPGRNNEKLFF

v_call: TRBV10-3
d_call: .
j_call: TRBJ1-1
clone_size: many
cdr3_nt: TGTGCCATCATGACCGGGGGGAGCACTGAAGCTTTCTTT
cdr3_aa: CAIMTGGSTEAFF

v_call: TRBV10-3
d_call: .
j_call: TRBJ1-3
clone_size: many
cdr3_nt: TGTGCCATTGCGACGGGAGGAAACACCATATATTTT
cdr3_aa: CAIATGGNTIYF

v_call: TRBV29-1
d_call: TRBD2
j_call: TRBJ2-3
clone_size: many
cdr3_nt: TGCAGCGTTAAAAGACTAGCGGGAGAGGCAGATACGCAGTATTTT
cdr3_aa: CSVKRLAGEADTQYF

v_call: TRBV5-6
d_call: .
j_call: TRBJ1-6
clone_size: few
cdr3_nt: TGTGCCAGCAGCTTAAAGACCCGTTCACCCCTCCACTTT
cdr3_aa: CASSLKTRSPLHF

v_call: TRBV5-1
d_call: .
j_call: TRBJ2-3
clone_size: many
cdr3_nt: TGCGCCAGCAGTGCCCGGAGGACAGATACGCAGTATTTT
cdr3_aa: CASSARRTDTQYF

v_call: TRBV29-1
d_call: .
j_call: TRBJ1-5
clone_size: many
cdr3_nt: TGCAGCGGTGGGGGGGCTTTCGATCAGCCCCAGCATTTT
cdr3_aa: CSGGGAFDQPQHF